These T cell receptor beta chains were read from a single sample in a study of blood T cell repertoires in COVID-19. Profiled with immunoSEQ multiplex PCR; TCRdb holds only in-frame clones, not every one. The table lists roughly 520,000 clones, approximately 87% of them singletons. Sequencing input: PBMCs or T cells enriched from blood (not recorded which). These receptors were taken from a woman in her forties who had recovered from COVID-19. The CDR3 runs from the conserved cysteine through the conserved F or W.

>TRBJ2-1|TRBV3-1/TRBV3-2
CASSPTSGVYNEQFF
>TRBJ2-4|TRBV19
CASTPGVSAGGMVKNIQYF
>TRBJ2-1|TRBV4-3
CASSQAPGQGVYNEQFF
>TRBJ1-3|TRBV5-4
CASSSDRGQGNTIYF
>TRBJ1-1|TRBV3-1/TRBV3-2
CASSLAGSTEAFF
>TRBJ1-1|TRBV19
CASSYGTENTEAFF
>TRBJ1-1|TRBV12-3/TRBV12-4
CASSLWERTEAFF
>TRBJ1-1|TRBV7-2
CASSTTGYEGDTEAFF
>TRBJ1-2|TRBV14
CASSQWRDGYTF
>TRBJ1-5|TRBV5-1
CASSLDADSNQPQHF
>TRBJ1-4|TRBV7-9
CASSNGAGRVMGNEKLFF
>TRBJ1-4|TRBV6-6
CASSRPTGSEGWHDEKLFF
>TRBJ2-7|TRBV27
CASRPRGGMYSGRSDEQYF
>TRBJ2-5|TRBV6-1
CASSEDGGLTQYF
>TRBJ2-7|TRBV4-3
CASSQGLASYEQYF
>TRBJ1-3|TRBV10-3
CAISAGYGNTIYF
>TRBJ2-7|TRBV25-1
CASGLTDYVYEQYF
>TRBJ2-5|TRBV10-1
CASSWDKEHQETQYF
>TRBJ1-2|TRBV29-1
CSVDETGGMNGYTF
>TRBJ1-2|TRBV7-2
CASSLASRGDGYTF
>TRBJ1-1|TRBV7-9
CASSPSLLTVNTEAFF
>TRBJ1-6|TRBV2
CASSEALNSPLHF
>TRBJ2-7|TRBV13
CASSLGFSPYEQYF
>TRBJ2-7|TRBV27
CASSEREGYSYEQYF
>TRBJ1-2|TRBV24-1
CATSAGGGYGYTF
>TRBJ1-2|TRBV28
CASSSTSGQAPPYYGYTF
>TRBJ2-7|TRBV19
CASSPQGLAETYEQYF
>TRBJ2-5|TRBV5-5
CASSPAGVRETQYF
>TRBJ2-1|TRBV7-2
CASSLRTSGRDEQFF
>TRBJ2-1|TRBV29-1
CSVDKFLALSYNEQFF
>TRBJ2-7|TRBV14
CASSTYNEQYF
>TRBJ2-1|TRBV4-2
CASSQDQLASALGEQFF
>TRBJ2-7|TRBV5-4
CASSLGLGGEAYEQYF
>TRBJ1-1|TRBV15
CATSSLKGTEAFF
>TRBJ2-1|TRBV7-7
CASSLSGRSYNEQFF
>TRBJ2-2|TRBV25-1
CASSKRDRGNGELFF
>TRBJ2-3|TRBV6-2/TRBV6-3
CASSYDKSSTDTQYF
>TRBJ2-5|TRBV18
CASSPEETQYF
>TRBJ1-1|TRBV27
CASRLTGWTEAFF
>TRBJ2-7|TRBV27
CASSLSAYAYEQYF
>TRBJ1-5|TRBV4-1
CASSQDYYGSNQPQHF
>TRBJ2-3|TRBV7-2
CASSLLGTDTQYF
>TRBJ1-4|TRBV6-4
CASSDPEGGKLFF
>TRBJ1-5|TRBV5-1
CASSLGDSSNQPQHF
>TRBJ2-5|TRBV18
CASSLTPGQRLQETQYF
>TRBJ1-5|TRBV5-1
CASSLGAPNQPQHF
>TRBJ1-1|TRBV12-3/TRBV12-4
CASNKGLWTEAFF
>TRBJ1-5|TRBV27
CAKSTGFQPQHF
>TRBJ2-7|TRBV27
CASSLFSVPLRDEQYF
>TRBJ1-4|TRBV15
CATSSLTGRFEKNEKLFF
>TRBJ1-3|TRBV21-1
CASSKALRGGNTIYF
>TRBJ1-1|TRBV2
CASSRGRENTEAFF
>TRBJ2-1|TRBV2
CASSEALFPQNNEQFF